What follows are 21 T cell receptor beta chains derived from one specimen sequenced in a study of blood T cell repertoires in COVID-19. Assay: immunoSEQ multiplex PCR; the TCRdb copy retains only in-frame clones and omits some. This table holds about 230,000 clones, about 90% found once. Sequenced input: peripheral blood. The receptor source for this set is a man between 25 and 39 years old with COVID-19, enrolled during active disease.

The chain joins TRBV9 to TRBJ2-3; TRBD1 agrees at 8 bases. Germline-derived CDR1 and CDR2 are SGDLS and YYNGEE. V lost 0 bases and J lost 6; bases outside the gene matches: 3. The CDR3 length is 14 residues. CDR3 sequence reads: CASSVARGHDTQYF. CDR3 nucleotides: TGTGCCAGCAGCGTAGCCAGGGGGCATGATACGCAGTATTTT.

The chain is built from TRBV7-8 and TRBJ1-2; D call uncertain. This CDR3 region has 15 residues. Trimming took off 5 bases at V and 8 bases at J, with 21 bases between the two ends. The germline gives CDR1 SGHVS, CDR2 FQNEAQ. CDR3: CASSPSRVHHMGYTF. The CDR3 DNA reads TGTGCCAGCAGCCCAAGTCGGGTGCACCATATGGGCTACACCTTC.

The J gene is TRBJ1-2, the V gene TRBV5-1; D is unresolved. Trimming took 0 bases from V and 0 from J, leaving 9 bases between them. This CDR3 region has 15 residues. Germline CDR1 SGHRS, CDR2 YFSETQ. For the CDR3, the DNA is TGCGCCAGCAGCTTGGAGGCGGGAGCTAACTATGGCTACACCTTC. Translated: CASSLEAGANYGYTF.

V gene TRBV6-1 combines with J gene TRBJ2-7; TRBD1 matches at 8 bases. The trim removed 2 bases at V and 4 bases at J, leaving 4 bases unmatched. Looked up from germline, CDR1 is MNHNS and CDR2 is SASEGT. This CDR3 contains 14 residues. For the CDR3, the DNA is TGTGCCAGCAGTGAACAGGGGGCTGGGTACGAGCAGTACTTC. This translates into CASSEQGAGYEQYF.

Ten or more counts support this clone. The chain combines TRBV7-9 with TRBJ1-4; the match to TRBD1 covers 7 bases. This CDR3 comprises 14 residues. Germline CDR1 reads SEHNR; CDR2 reads FQNEAQ (reference sequence). V trimming: 5 bases; J trimming: 7 bases; junction bases outside the gene matches: 7. CDR3 nucleotides: TGTGCCAGCAGCGCGCGGGACAGTAGTGAAAAACTGTTTTTT. It is translated as CASSARDSSEKLFF.

The genes are TRBV28 and TRBJ1-5, with D uncertain. Germline V lookup: CDR1 MDHEN, CDR2 SYDVKM. The CDR3 runs to 14 residues. V lost 5 bases, J lost 7 bases, and 15 bases lay in between. The CDR3 bases are TGTGCCAGCAGTCCGATCGCCGGACTCCAGCCCCAGCATTTT. This sequence encodes CASSPIAGLQPQHF.

CDR3 amino acids: CASSRTGNDNEQFF. CDR3 bases: TGTGCCAGCAGCCGGACAGGGAACGACAATGAGCAGTTCTTC. The rearrangement links TRBV7-3 to TRBJ2-1; 8 nucleotides line up with TRBD1. After removal of 5 bases from V and 5 bases from J, the junction contained 5 bases not matched to a gene. The CDR3 covers 14 residues. The germline CDR1 and CDR2 sequences are SGHTA and FQGTGA.

This chain joins TRBV15 and TRBJ1-5; 8 bases map to TRBD1. With 2 bases clipped from V and 1 base from J, the junction kept 10 bases outside the gene matches. This CDR3 is 18 amino acids long. Germline V gene sequence: CDR1 LNHNV, CDR2 YYDKDF (reference sequence). The CDR3 coding sequence is TGTGCCACCAGCAGACCCCCAGTCCAGGGGGCGAGCAATCAGCCCCAGCATTTT. This codes for CATSRPPVQGASNQPQHF.

The chain links TRBV5-1 to TRBJ2-3, with D maybe TRBD1 (5 bases). The CDR3 totals 14 residues. Deletions cut 4 bases from V and 5 bases from J, with 14 bases between. Germline loops: CDR1 SGHRS, CDR2 YFSETQ. CDR3 coding DNA: TGCGCCAGCAGCCTGGCAGGGATTAGAGATACGCAGTATTTT. Protein: CASSLAGIRDTQYF.

This clone was observed a few times. The genes are TRBV6-1 and TRBJ2-1, with TRBD1 matching over 7 bases. The V gene's germline CDR1 is MNHNS and CDR2 SASEGT. The CDR3 contains 16 residues. J gave up 4 bases and V 3 bases, and 9 bases lay outside the gene matches. The CDR3 loop reads CASSDRKGQLYNEQFF. The CDR3 nucleotides are TGTGCCAGCAGTGATCGAAAGGGACAGTTATACAATGAGCAGTTCTTC.

DNA of the CDR3: TGTGCCAGCAATCCGACAAGCTCCTACAATGAGCAGTTCTTC. Encoded protein: CASNPTSSYNEQFF. The chain is built from TRBV2 and TRBJ2-1; no clear D. Deletions cut 7 bases from V and 0 bases from J, with 10 bases between. Germline CDR1 SNHLY, CDR2 FYNNEI. CDR3 size: 14 residues.

This chain joins TRBV6-5 and TRBJ1-2; D may be TRBD1 (5 bases). Germline CDR1 and CDR2: MNHEY and SVGAGI. This CDR3 spans 14 amino acids. The ends were cut back, 7 bases at V and 7 bases at J, with 19 bases in the middle. The CDR3: CASTPDSVWAGYTF. CDR3 nucleotide sequence: TGTGCCAGCACCCCAGACAGCGTATGGGCTGGCTACACCTTC.

This chain uses TRBV29-1 with TRBJ2-1, with 11 nucleotides matching TRBD2. The germline CDR1 and CDR2 sequences are SQVTM and ANQGSEA. V lost 4 bases to trimming and J lost 7 bases; unmatched junction nucleotides: 6. This CDR3 region has 14 residues. CDR3 coding DNA: TGCAGCGTTGTTGGGCTAGCGGGGGGTAATGAGCAGTTCTTC. Protein product: CSVVGLAGGNEQFF.

The chain couples TRBV4-2 to TRBJ2-5; 12 positions agree with TRBD2. CDR1 is LGHNA, CDR2 YNFKEQ, per germline. V was clipped by 0 bases and J by 4 bases; unmatched bases: 6. This CDR3 region has 17 residues. CDR3 in amino acids: CASSQDTASGGGETQYF. CDR3 DNA: TGTGCCAGCAGCCAAGATACGGCTAGCGGGGGGGGAGAGACCCAGTACTTC.

This clone was recorded a few times. The chain is built from TRBV11-2 and TRBJ1-2, with a tentative D call TRBD1 (6 bases). Germline CDR1 SGHAT, CDR2 FQNNGV. The CDR3 spans 15 residues. Deletions cut 1 base from V and 6 bases from J, with 15 bases between. DNA of the CDR3: TGTGCCAGCAGCTTAGTATCCGGCAGGGGAGATGGCTACACCTTC. Translating it yields CASSLVSGRGDGYTF.

The genes are TRBV7-8 and TRBJ1-1, with 7 bases fitting TRBD1. From germline, CDR1 is SGHVS and CDR2 FQNEAQ. The CDR3 is 15 residues long. V gave up 5 bases and J gave up 3 bases; unmatched junction bases: 9. The chain's CDR3 is CASSLQGFGYTEAFF. CDR3 coding DNA: TGTGCCAGCAGCCTACAGGGGTTCGGCTACACTGAAGCTTTCTTT.

The chain uses TRBV28 and TRBJ1-2; 7 bases agree with TRBD1. CDR1 is MDHEN and CDR2 is SYDVKM in the germline V gene. Unmatched junction bases numbered 15, after V lost 3 bases and J lost 5 bases. CDR3 length: 17 amino acids. The CDR3 reads CASSLGKRDSTLYGYTF. Here the CDR3 DNA reads TGTGCCAGCAGTTTGGGTAAAAGGGACAGCACCTTATATGGCTACACCTTC.

The table lists this clone with a count of one. This CDR3 is CASSLAPGTANTGELFF. CDR3 bases: TGTGCCAGCTCACTTGCCCCCGGGACAGCGAACACCGGGGAGCTGTTTTTT. The chain recombines TRBV18 with TRBJ2-2; TRBD1 agrees at 7 bases. V lost 4 bases and J lost 0; bases outside the gene matches: 8. The CDR3 covers 17 residues. The germline V gene has CDR1 KGHSH and CDR2 LQKENI.

V and J are TRBV18 and TRBJ1-3; 7 bases are a match to TRBD1. The CDR3 contains 17 residues. After removal of 3 bases from V and 1 base from J, the junction contained 9 bases not matched to a gene. Germline V gives CDR1 KGHSH, CDR2 LQKENI. DNA of the CDR3: TGTGCCAGCTCACCCTACGGGACAGTGAAATCTGGAAACACCATATATTTT. It yields the protein CASSPYGTVKSGNTIYF.

This clone was detected only a few times. This chain uses TRBV4-1 with TRBJ2-7, with unresolved D. With 4 bases removed from V and 4 bases from J, the gap between germline ends came to 17 bases. This CDR3 spans 15 amino acids. Germline V gene sequence: CDR1 MGHRA, CDR2 YSYEKL. CDR3: CASSPSTAARYEQYF. The CDR3 bases are TGCGCCAGCAGCCCCAGTACGGCGGCAAGGTACGAGCAGTACTTC.

This rearrangement joins TRBV29-1 to TRBJ2-1; 7 bases match TRBD1. Germline loops: CDR1 SQVTM, CDR2 ANQGSEA. With 7 bases clipped from V and 5 bases from J, the junction kept 8 bases outside the gene matches. The CDR3 sequence is 13 residues long. CDR3 protein: CSGGDRAHNEQFF. CDR3 nucleotides: TGCAGCGGGGGAGACAGGGCCCACAATGAGCAGTTCTTC.